This T cell receptor (beta chain) is drawn from a study of blood T cells in healthy people across ages. CDR3 length: 14 residues. The germline V gene encodes CDR1 SNHLY and CDR2 FYNNEI. The ends were cut back, 5 bases at V and 4 bases at J, with 14 bases in the middle. Through a sample-barcoded 5' primer and a J-beta primer mix, a second PCR was run for 7 to 11 cycles. Each CDR3 protein is one row after TCRdb ran MiXCR on the 5' RACE reads. The sample consists of under 1,000,000 distinct CDR3 sequences, around 34% of them appearing once. The rearrangement uses TRBV2 and TRBJ2-5; D possibly corresponds to TRBD1 (5 bases). This receptor was identified in a man in his late teens or twenties in good health. The source material was blood. Written as DNA, the CDR3 is TGTGCCAGCAGTACCGGGCCTAGGGGAGAGACCCAGTACTTC. Its protein is CASSTGPRGETQYF.